Below, one T cell receptor beta chain is given with its context. Its antigen is not known. Together with a sample-barcoded 5' primer, a J-beta primer mix was included in a second PCR lasting roughly 6 to 12 cycles. Each cDNA molecule was tagged by a template-switch adaptor with 12 random nucleotides. TCRdb fed the 5' RACE reads into MiXCR, producing one record per CDR3 protein. This sample has more than 1,000,000 distinct CDR3 sequences; approximately 25% occur once, and the top ten carry approximately 0.7%. The entry originates in a study of blood T cells in healthy people across ages. Overall study results and limits: Observed TCR beta diversity per million T cells went down as age went up. This fall followed a roughly linear course with age.

These data are also associated with another study on T cells of mothers and their children. From that paper: More than 5 children and their three healthy Caucasian mothers were the donors. Sample barcodes and 2-4 random nucleotides were added by the M1S primer of the second PCR.

This clonotype was obtained from a girl aged 2 to 10 in good health. The sample comprised blood.

CDR3 coding DNA: TGTGCCAGCAGCCCCAACGGACTAGCGGGAGGCCCCTACGAGCAGTACTTC. Amino acids: CASSPNGLAGGPYEQYF. The chain combines TRBV7-9 with TRBJ2-5; 14 positions agree with TRBD2. The J call is in doubt because the DNA end fits TRBJ2-7 better. The V gene's germline CDR1 is SEHNR and CDR2 FQNEAQ (reference sequence). The CDR3 totals 17 residues.